The T cell receptor beta chain described here comes from a study of blood T cell repertoires in COVID-19. On the study more broadly: Both acute and convalescent COVID-19 samples were obtained from the United States, Italy and Spain. T cells, B-cell-depleted T cells, or PBMCs provided the cDNA or gDNA that served as material.

Trimming took 3 bases from V and 4 from J, leaving 10 bases between them. CDR1 MNHEY and CDR2 SMNVEV come from the germline V gene (reference sequence). This CDR3 is 13 amino acids long. Authors' data handling: Quantification of nucleated cells was approximated via reference gene primer amplification. Sequenced by immunoSEQ multiplex PCR; TCRdb stores in-frame clones only, minus some. Clone size and V and J calls were adopted from that table, with D and trimming inferred from the DNA. Of 220,000 or so clones in the sample, 82% are singletons; the top ten hold 3% to 4.5%. This chain joins TRBV27 and TRBJ2-7, with a tentative D call TRBD2 (6 bases). Sequencing used peripheral blood. The TCR was taken from a woman older than 75 with acute or convalescent COVID-19. CDR3: CASSFHGGYEQYF. CDR3 DNA: TGTGCCAGCAGTTTCCATGGGGGGTACGAGCAGTACTTC.